This T cell receptor (beta chain) was recovered during a study of T cell responses to AZD1222 COVID-19 vaccine. The study's findings and limits: After the peak T cell response, and only then, were repertoires sampled. Clonal diversity may have been underestimated in mostly white British donors.

Assay: immunoSEQ multiplex PCR; the TCRdb copy retains only in-frame clones and omits some. The profile shows around 190,000 clones, just over 90% of them singletons. V was clipped by 3 bases and J by 4 bases, with 13 bases between them. CDR3 length: 14 amino acids. Germline CDR1 is SGHRS and CDR2 is YFSETQ. The count of this clone is one. Its cognate antigen is unknown. Source: peripheral blood, taken 28 days after the second AZD1222 dose. The rearrangement uses TRBV5-1 and TRBJ1-2, with D perhaps matching TRBD1 (5 bases). The sequence derives from an adult who received the AZD1222 COVID-19 vaccine. CDR3 amino acids: CASSSGTDVYGYTF. The DNA of the CDR3 is TGCGCCAGCAGCTCGGGGACCGACGTCTATGGCTACACCTTC. Complete variable domain (other parts from reference TRBV5-1 and TRBJ1-2): KAGVTQTPRYLIKTRGQQVTLSCSPISGHRSVSWYQQTPGQGLQFLFEYFSETQRNKGNFPGRFSGRQFSNSRSEMNVSTLELGDSALYLCASSSGTDVYGYTFGSGTRLTVV.